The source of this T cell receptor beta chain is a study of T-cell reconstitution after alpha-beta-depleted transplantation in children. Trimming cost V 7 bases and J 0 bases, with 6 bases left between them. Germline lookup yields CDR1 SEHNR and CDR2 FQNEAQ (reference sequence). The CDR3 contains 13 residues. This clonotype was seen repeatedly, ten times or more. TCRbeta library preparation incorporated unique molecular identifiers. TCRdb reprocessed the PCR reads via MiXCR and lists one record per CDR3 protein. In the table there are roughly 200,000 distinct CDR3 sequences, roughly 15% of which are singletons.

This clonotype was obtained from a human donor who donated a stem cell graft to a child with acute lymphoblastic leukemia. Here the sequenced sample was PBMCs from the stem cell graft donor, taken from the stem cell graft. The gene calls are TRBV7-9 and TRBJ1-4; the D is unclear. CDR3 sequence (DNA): TGTGCCAGCACCCTGTCAACTAATGAAAAACTGTTTTTT. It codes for CASTLSTNEKLFF. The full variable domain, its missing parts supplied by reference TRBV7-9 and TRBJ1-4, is DTGVSQNPRHKITKRGQNVTFRCDPISEHNRLYWYRQTLGQGPEFLTYFQNEAQLEKSRLLSDRFSAERPKGSFSTLEIQRTEQGDSAMYLCASTLSTNEKLFFGSGTQLSVL.